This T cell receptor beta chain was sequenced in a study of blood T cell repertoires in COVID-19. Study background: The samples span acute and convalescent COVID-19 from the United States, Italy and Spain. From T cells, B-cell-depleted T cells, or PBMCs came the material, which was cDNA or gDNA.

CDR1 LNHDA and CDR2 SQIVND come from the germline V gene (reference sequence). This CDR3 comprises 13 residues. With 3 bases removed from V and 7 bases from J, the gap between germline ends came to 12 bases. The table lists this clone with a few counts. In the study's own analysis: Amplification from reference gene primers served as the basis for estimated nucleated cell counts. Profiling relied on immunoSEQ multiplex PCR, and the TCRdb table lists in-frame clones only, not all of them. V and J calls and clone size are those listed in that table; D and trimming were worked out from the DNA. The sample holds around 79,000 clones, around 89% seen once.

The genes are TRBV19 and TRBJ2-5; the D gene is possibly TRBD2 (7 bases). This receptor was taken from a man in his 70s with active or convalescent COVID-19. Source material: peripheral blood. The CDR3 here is CASSMGGRGTQYF. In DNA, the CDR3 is TGTGCCAGTAGTATGGGGGGGCGAGGGACCCAGTACTTC.